Listed here are 24 T cell receptor beta chains from one sample, sequenced in a study of cytomegalovirus exposure and HLA in healthy donors. Sequencing used immunoSEQ multiplex PCR; TCRdb keeps in-frame clones, though not all of them. The sample yields roughly 130,000 clones, over 85% seen once. Source material: PBMCs. These receptor sequences come from a man under 40 in good health and CMV-seronegative.

This clone has just one count. V usage is TRBV28 and J usage is TRBJ2-7; no clear D. Trimming took off 3 bases at V and 2 bases at J, with 5 bases between the two ends. Per germline, CDR1 MDHEN and CDR2 SYDVKM. The CDR3 sequence is 12 residues long. Here the CDR3 reads CASSFLAYEQYF. Here the CDR3 DNA reads TGTGCCAGCAGTTTCCTTGCCTACGAGCAGTACTTC.

The V gene is TRBV7-2, the J gene TRBJ2-5; D possibly corresponds to TRBD1 (6 bases). The CDR3 loop spans 13 amino acids. Germline CDR1 and CDR2: SGHTA and FQGNSA. V was trimmed by 6 bases and J by 5 bases, leaving 13 bases between them. The CDR3 DNA sequence: TGTGCCAGCAGAGTGCGACAGGCGGAGACCCAGTACTTC. It encodes CASRVRQAETQYF.

V and J are TRBV5-8 and TRBJ1-2, with D hard to call. The V gene lost 1 base and the J gene lost 0 bases, with 10 bases spanning the gap. Germline V CDR1 and CDR2: SGHTS, YDEGEE. The CDR3 is made up of 15 amino acids. The CDR3 DNA reads TGTGCCAGCAGCTTGTTCTCTGCAGCTAACTATGGCTACACCTTC. This translates into CASSLFSAANYGYTF.

V is TRBV19 and J is TRBJ2-7; D unresolved. V was shortened by 3 bases and J by 2 bases, with 11 bases between the two germline ends. CDR1 and CDR2 from the germline V gene are LNHDA and SQIVND (reference sequence). The CDR3 is 14 residues long. The CDR3 nucleotides read TGTGCCAGTAGTATTGGTCTGGGCACCTACGAGCAGTACTTC. Translating it yields CASSIGLGTYEQYF. Supplemented by reference TRBV19 and TRBJ2-7, the full variable domain reads DGGITQSPKYLFRKEGQNVTLSCEQNLNHDAMYWYRQDPGQGLRLIYYSQIVNDFQKGDIAEGYSVSREKKESFPLTVTSAQKNPTAFYLCASSIGLGTYEQYFGPGTRLTVT.

The chain joins TRBV7-6 to TRBJ1-2, with D tentatively TRBD1 (6 bases). This CDR3 spans 15 amino acids. V was trimmed by 3 bases and J by 7 bases, leaving 18 bases between them. CDR1 SGHVS and CDR2 FNYEAQ come from the germline V gene. CDR3 coding DNA: TGTGCCAGCAGCTTGGGACCCCAGGGGCAGGGTGGCTACACCTTC. The encoded protein is CASSLGPQGQGGYTF.

V and J are TRBV12-5 and TRBJ2-5; TRBD2 matches 14 bases. CDR3 length: 22 amino acids. Germline loops: CDR1 LGHNT, CDR2 FRNRAP. The junction had 16 bases not matched to a gene; V was cut back by 0 bases and J by 1 base. The CDR3 sequence is CASGLVLSRLAGGTRGQETQYF. CDR3 sequence (DNA): TGTGCTAGTGGTTTGGTACTTTCCCGACTAGCGGGGGGGACTCGCGGCCAAGAGACCCAGTACTTC.

The V and J genes are TRBV6-6 and TRBJ1-5; possibly TRBD1 for D (5 bases). The CDR3 loop spans 15 amino acids. Trimming stripped 7 bases from V and 4 bases from J, with 17 bases between. Germline assignment: CDR1 MNHNY and CDR2 SVGAGI (reference sequence). CDR3: CASTYGGLGNQPQHF. CDR3 coding DNA: TGTGCCAGCACCTACGGGGGGTTGGGGAATCAGCCCCAGCATTTT.

The chain links TRBV29-1 to TRBJ1-2, with D possibly matching TRBD1 (5 bases). Trimming took off 8 bases at V and 8 bases at J, with 15 bases between the two ends. The CDR3 consists of 11 residues. The germline gives CDR1 SQVTM, CDR2 ANQGSEA. DNA for the CDR3: TGCAGCACGGGGGGGGTCCAGGGCTACACCTTC. Protein product: CSTGGVQGYTF.

The V gene is TRBV7-8, the J gene TRBJ2-2; 9 nucleotides match TRBD1. CDR3 length: 18 amino acids. CDR1 is SGHVS and CDR2 is FQNEAQ in the germline V gene. V lost 10 bases, J lost 4 bases, and 19 bases stayed unmatched. The CDR3: CATTTRHRGRVGTGELFF. In nucleotides, the CDR3 is TGTGCCACGACGACTAGGCACAGGGGGCGGGTTGGCACCGGGGAGCTGTTTTTT.

This chain uses TRBV18 with TRBJ2-7; 9 bases match TRBD1. V gave up 6 bases and J gave up 4 bases; unmatched junction bases: 4. Germline V CDR1 and CDR2: KGHSH, LQKENI. The CDR3 is 13 residues long. The CDR3 DNA follows: TGTGCCAGCTCTCGGGACAGGGATTACGAGCAGTACTTC. It codes for CASSRDRDYEQYF.

This chain uses TRBV29-1 with TRBJ2-1; TRBD1 agrees at 7 bases. J gave up 8 bases and V 3 bases, and 10 bases lay outside the gene matches. The CDR3 is made up of 14 amino acids. CDR1 and CDR2 from the germline V gene are SQVTM and ANQGSEA. This CDR3 reads CSVERSGGLDEQFF. The CDR3 nucleotides read TGCAGCGTTGAGAGGTCAGGGGGATTGGATGAGCAGTTCTTC.

V and J are TRBV18 and TRBJ2-3; 10 bases are shared with TRBD2. CDR1 is KGHSH and CDR2 is LQKENI in the germline V gene. The V segment lost 3 bases and the J segment 5 bases; nucleotides outside the gene matches: 8. The CDR3 is made up of 16 amino acids. DNA of the CDR3: TGTGCCAGCTCACCGGCGTCTAGCGGGGGACAAGATACGCAGTATTTT. Its translation: CASSPASSGGQDTQYF.

V is TRBV19 and J is TRBJ1-1; 12 nucleotides line up with TRBD1. The length of the CDR3 is 17 residues. Germline trimming cut 2 bases from V and 1 base from J; bases unmatched to any gene: 5. Per the germline V gene, CDR1 is LNHDA and CDR2 is SQIVND (reference sequence). The CDR3 loop reads CASSIRKGQGANTEAFF. The CDR3 DNA sequence: TGTGCCAGTAGTATACGAAAGGGACAGGGGGCGAACACTGAAGCTTTCTTT.

This CDR3 reads CASSLSGLGSYEQYF. The CDR3, as DNA: TGTGCCAGCAGCTTATCAGGACTAGGGTCCTACGAGCAGTACTTC. The V call is TRBV7-9, the J call TRBJ2-7; 7 nucleotides line up with TRBD2. This CDR3 contains 15 residues. V was pared by 2 bases and J by 1 base, with 5 bases of the junction left unmatched. Germline values: CDR1 SEHNR, CDR2 FQNEAQ (reference sequence).

V and J are TRBV5-1 and TRBJ2-1, with 8 bases identical to TRBD2. With V trimmed by 4 bases and J by 6 bases, 6 bases remained unmatched. Germline V gives CDR1 SGHRS, CDR2 YFSETQ. The CDR3 has 14 residues. Here the CDR3 DNA reads TGCGCCAGCAGCCCAGGACTAGCAGGCAATGAGCAGTTCTTC. Protein sequence: CASSPGLAGNEQFF.

This clone was picked up one time. The gene calls are TRBV5-4 and TRBJ2-5; 7 bases agree with TRBD2. This CDR3 comprises 14 residues. The germline V gene encodes CDR1 SGHNT and CDR2 YYREEE (reference sequence). The V segment lost 5 bases and the J segment 1 base; nucleotides outside the gene matches: 5. As DNA, the CDR3 is TGTGCCAGCAGTAAGCGGGGAACCCAAGAGACCCAGTACTTC. This codes for CASSKRGTQETQYF.

CDR3 in DNA: TGTGCCAGCAGTGGGAACCGGGACACCTGGGTGAATCAGCCCCAGCATTTT. It yields the protein CASSGNRDTWVNQPQHF. The V call is TRBV28, the J call TRBJ1-5, with D perhaps matching TRBD1 (6 bases). Looked up from germline, CDR1 is MDHEN and CDR2 is SYDVKM. The length of the CDR3 is 17 residues. Trimming pared 5 bases from V and 4 bases from J, leaving 21 bases between.

This sequence joins TRBV15 and TRBJ1-4; 8 bases agree with TRBD1. The CDR3 runs to 17 residues. V lost 1 base and J lost 0; bases outside the gene matches: 4. CDR1 is LNHNV and CDR2 is YYDKDF in the germline V gene (reference sequence). The CDR3 sequence: CATSRGSQGATNEKLFF. The CDR3 DNA reads TGTGCCACCAGCAGAGGTTCACAGGGGGCAACTAATGAAAAACTGTTTTTT.

This clone showed up just a few times. This rearrangement joins TRBV16 to TRBJ1-1; no clear D gene. Looked up from germline, CDR1 is KGHSY and CDR2 is FQNENV. The CDR3 runs to 11 residues. Trimming pared 4 bases from V and 4 bases from J, leaving 4 bases between. Here the CDR3 reads CASSLFTEAFF. Here the CDR3 DNA reads TGTGCCAGCAGCCTATTCACTGAAGCTTTCTTT.

The rearrangement uses TRBV6-1 and TRBJ2-7; 10 nucleotides match TRBD2. The CDR3 runs to 15 residues. Germline V gene data show CDR1 as MNHNS and CDR2 as SASEGT. Trimming removed 5 bases from V and 3 bases from J; junction bases left unmatched: 7. The CDR3 DNA follows: TGTGCCAGCAGTCCCCCCGGGACTAGCGACTACGAGCAGTACTTC. Protein product: CASSPPGTSDYEQYF.

The chain uses TRBV7-2 and TRBJ1-3, with 9 nucleotides matching TRBD1. The CDR3 spans 17 residues. From germline, CDR1 is SGHTA and CDR2 FQGNSA. Trimming removed 1 base from V and 2 bases from J; junction bases left unmatched: 6. CDR3 coding DNA: TGTGCCAGCAGCTTAGGAGGCGACAGGGGGACTGGAAACACCATATATTTT. Translation: CASSLGGDRGTGNTIYF.

In this sample, this clone turned up a few times. The genes are TRBV15 and TRBJ1-6; TRBD1 agrees at 7 bases. V shed 6 bases, J shed 4 bases, and the junction held 6 bases outside the gene matches. The CDR3 length is 15 residues. Germline values: CDR1 LNHNV, CDR2 YYDKDF (reference sequence). CDR3 in DNA: TGTGCCACCAGAGGCGGGACAGAGTATAATTCACCCCTCCACTTT. Its protein is CATRGGTEYNSPLHF.

V is TRBV18 and J is TRBJ1-5; 10 bases are a match to TRBD1. With 6 bases clipped from V and 4 bases from J, the junction kept 12 bases outside the gene matches. The CDR3 length is 17 residues. Germline values: CDR1 KGHSH, CDR2 LQKENI. CDR3 coding DNA: TGTGCCAGCTCCATTAGTAGAGGACAGGGGGATAATCAGCCCCAGCATTTT. Protein product: CASSISRGQGDNQPQHF.

The V call is TRBV6-5, the J call TRBJ2-3; 10 nucleotides match TRBD1. CDR1 is MNHEY and CDR2 is SVGAGI in the germline V gene. J lost 2 bases, V lost 0 bases, and 2 bases had no gene match. CDR3 length: 16 amino acids. CDR3 protein: CASSYSTGGITDTQYF. The CDR3 DNA follows: TGTGCCAGCAGTTACTCGACAGGGGGCATCACAGATACGCAGTATTTT.